The entry that follows covers one TCR beta chain sequence. Its target is unknown. This record comes from a study of T-cell memory formation after mild COVID-19. About the study: Largely, the TCR clusters proved donor specific.

Study-wide points: Contracting CD4+ clones were located mainly in CM and EM, and CD8+ clones in EMRA.

Constant-segment primers served in 5'RACE that generated TCR alpha and TCR beta cDNA libraries bearing sample barcodes and UMIs. TCRdb itself ran the 5' RACE reads through MiXCR, one entry per CDR3 protein. The sample records about 210,000 distinct CDR3 sequences, under 12% being singletons. The CDR3 loop spans 14 amino acids. Trimming left V 4 bases short and J 0 bases short, with 6 bases between. The V gene's germline CDR1 is LGHDT and CDR2 YNNKEL (reference sequence). The rearrangement uses TRBV3-1 and TRBJ2-2; D gene uncertain. This TCR derives from a man aged 18 to 35 who had mild COVID-19 (a few samples of this study predate the infection). Cell type and time point are not known. The specimen was PBMCs or a T cell subset sorted from them (not recorded which). CDR3 in amino acids: CASSRSANTGELFF. In DNA, the CDR3 is TGTGCCAGCAGCCGATCAGCGAACACCGGGGAGCTGTTTTTT.